A single sample is the source of the 20 T cell receptor beta chains below, sequenced in a study of CD8 T cells in ankylosing spondylitis. TCRdb fed the 5' RACE reads into MiXCR, producing one record per CDR3 protein. The sample lists 150,000 to 200,000 distinct CDR3 sequences, around 18% occurring once. Sequenced: blood, either unsorted or a sorted T cell fraction (not recorded which). The receptors were sampled from a male donor with ankylosing spondylitis or in good health (not recorded which).

This chain uses TRBV20-1 with TRBJ1-1, with TRBD1 identical over 7 bases. The CDR3 covers 15 residues. Germline lookup yields CDR1 DFQATT and CDR2 SNEGSKA (reference sequence). The V segment lost 3 bases and the J segment 0 bases; nucleotides outside the gene matches: 7. The CDR3 sequence: CSASPLGQMNTEAFF. The CDR3 coding sequence is TGCAGTGCTAGTCCTTTGGGACAGATGAACACTGAAGCTTTCTTT.

This clonotype was counted at least ten times. V usage is TRBV19 and J usage is TRBJ1-5, with D perhaps TRBD1 (5 bases). Germline CDR1 is LNHDA and CDR2 is SQIVND (reference sequence). V dropped 4 bases and J dropped 6 bases, with 13 bases sitting between them. CDR3 length: 14 amino acids. CDR3 sequence reads: CASSTPRARQPQHF. Written as DNA, the CDR3 is TGTGCCAGTAGTACCCCCAGGGCCCGTCAGCCCCAGCATTTT.

This clonotype turned up a few times. The chain recombines TRBV5-4 with TRBJ2-5; possible D gene TRBD1, 6 bases. Looked up from germline, CDR1 is SGHNT and CDR2 is YYREEE (reference sequence). The CDR3 totals 15 residues. Trimming took off 1 base at V and 5 bases at J, with 15 bases between the two ends. The CDR3: CASSLSGQREETQYF. The DNA for the CDR3 is TGTGCCAGCAGCTTGTCTGGACAGAGGGAGGAGACCCAGTACTTC.

CDR3 DNA: TGTGCCAGCAGCCCCGACGGACGGCTGAACACTGAAGCTTTCTTT. This codes for CASSPDGRLNTEAFF. The genes are TRBV7-2 and TRBJ1-1; D is unresolved. The V end lost 5 bases, the J end lost 0 bases, and 13 bases lay between the germline ends. The germline V gene encodes CDR1 SGHTA and CDR2 FQGNSA. This CDR3 comprises 15 residues. Full variable domain (remainder filled in from reference TRBV7-2 and TRBJ1-1): GAGVSQSPSNKVTEKGKDVELRCDPISGHTALYWYRQSLGQGLEFLIYFQGNSAPDKSGLPSDRFSAERTGGSVSTLTIQRTQQEDSAVYLCASSPDGRLNTEAFFGQGTRLTVV.

This clonotype was found many times. The chain combines TRBV5-6 with TRBJ2-3; no firm D call. The germline V and J ends were trimmed by 1 base and 2 bases, with 5 bases remaining between them. Germline CDR1 and CDR2: SGHDT and YYEEEE. This CDR3 region has 13 residues. CDR3 sequence (DNA): TGTGCCAGCAGCTTGACTACCACAGATACGCAGTATTTT. It codes for CASSLTTTDTQYF. The entire variable domain, with the rest obtained from reference TRBV5-6 and TRBJ2-3, is as follows: DAGVTQSPTHLIKTRGQQVTLRCSPKSGHDTVSWYQQALGQGPQFIFQYYEEEERQRGNFPDRFSGHQFPNYSSELNVNALLLGDSALYLCASSLTTTDTQYFGPGTRLTVL.

This clonotype was observed at least ten times. V is TRBV12-3 or TRBV12-4 and J is TRBJ1-2; 8 bases are a match to TRBD1. V shed 3 bases, J shed 3 bases, and the junction held 6 bases outside the gene matches. This CDR3 spans 15 amino acids. The CDR3 protein is CASSLNLGQDYGYTF. As DNA, the CDR3 is TGTGCCAGCAGTTTGAATTTGGGACAGGACTATGGCTACACCTTC.

This clonotype has a count of ten or more. The chain recombines TRBV20-1 with TRBJ1-5; no definite D call. This CDR3 comprises 14 residues. Trimming removed 1 base from V and 0 bases from J, with 7 bases in between. From germline, CDR1 is DFQATT and CDR2 SNEGSKA (reference sequence). CDR3 protein: CSARAFDSNQPQHF. In DNA, the CDR3 is TGCAGTGCTAGAGCGTTCGATAGCAATCAGCCCCAGCATTTT.

This clonotype was seen ten or more times. The J gene is TRBJ2-7, the V gene TRBV28; 8 nucleotides line up with TRBD1. Germline CDR1 is MDHEN and CDR2 is SYDVKM. Trimming removed 2 bases from V and 0 bases from J; junction bases left unmatched: 0. The CDR3 is 14 amino acids. CDR3 DNA: TGTGCCAGCAGTTTACAGGGGGCCTCCTACGAGCAGTACTTC. Translation gives CASSLQGASYEQYF.

About this clonotype itself: An end of the junction does not agree with germline; a read error may underlie this. The chain uses TRBV28 and TRBJ2-1; D uncertain. CDR1 is MDHEN, CDR2 SYDVKM, per germline. This CDR3 is built from 14 residues. CDR3 coding DNA: TGTGCCAGCAGTTTACAGAACCTCTACAATGGGCAGTTCTTC. Translated, it gives CASSLQNLYNGQFF.

This clonotype was detected many times. J is TRBJ2-5 and V is TRBV12-3 or TRBV12-4, with D unresolved. CDR3 length: 11 residues. The V and J ends lost 1 base and 5 bases respectively, with 2 bases between them. In DNA, the CDR3 is TGTGCCAGCAGTTTAGTTGAGACCCAGTACTTC. It is translated as CASSLVETQYF.

This chain uses TRBV5-4 with TRBJ2-1; the match to TRBD2 covers 14 bases. This CDR3 is 17 amino acids long. The V and J ends lost 5 bases and 13 bases, in that order; junction bases with no gene match: 17. Germline CDR1 SGHNT, CDR2 YYREEE (reference sequence). The CDR3 protein is CASSSFDGTSGSLEQFF. The CDR3 DNA sequence: TGTGCCAGCAGTTCTTTCGACGGGACTAGCGGGAGTCTAGAACAGTTCTTC.

Remarks on this clonotype: A junction end diverges from the germline sequence, so it may reflect a read error. The chain links TRBV5-1 to TRBJ2-5, with TRBD2 as a possible D gene (6 bases). Germline V CDR1 and CDR2: SGHRS, YFSETQ. The CDR3 spans 13 residues. The CDR3 is CVSSLSPGETQYF. The CDR3 region has the DNA TGCGTCAGCAGCTTGTCCCCGGGAGAAACCCAGTACTTC.

This clonotype came up a few times. V gene TRBV12-3 or TRBV12-4 combines with J gene TRBJ2-1; the D is unclear. This CDR3 comprises 12 residues. Trimming cost V 6 bases and J 7 bases, with 10 bases left between them. The chain's CDR3 is CASSPGANEQFF. CDR3 in DNA: TGTGCCAGCAGCCCAGGCGCGAATGAGCAGTTCTTC.

J is TRBJ2-1 and V is TRBV9, with TRBD1 identical over 10 bases. V dropped 2 bases and J dropped 8; count of bases not matched to a gene: 7. The CDR3 runs 15 residues. The germline gives CDR1 SGDLS, CDR2 YYNGEE. This CDR3 is CASSVRDRGIHEQFF. The CDR3 nucleotides are TGTGCCAGCAGCGTCCGGGACAGGGGAATCCATGAGCAGTTCTTC.

This clonotype was observed a handful of times. The rearrangement uses TRBV25-1 and TRBJ2-7; 7 bases fit TRBD1. V gave up 3 bases and J gave up 4 bases; unmatched junction bases: 9. The CDR3 has 15 residues. Germline CDR1 is MGHDK and CDR2 is SYGVNS. The CDR3 spells CASSEEGAGGYEQYF. The CDR3, as DNA: TGTGCCAGCAGTGAGGAAGGGGCAGGGGGTTACGAGCAGTACTTC.

This clonotype was observed at least ten times. The J gene is TRBJ2-7, the V gene TRBV5-1, with 8 positions matching TRBD2. Per germline, CDR1 SGHRS and CDR2 YFSETQ. The J segment lost 1 base and the V segment lost 3 bases, leaving 3 bases of the junction unmatched. CDR3 length equals 14 residues. The CDR3 region is CASSSRGDSYEQYF. Here the CDR3 DNA reads TGCGCCAGCAGCTCGCGGGGGGATTCCTACGAGCAGTACTTC.

The chain links TRBV11-2 to TRBJ1-1; possible D gene TRBD1, 6 bases. The CDR3 covers 14 residues. CDR1 and CDR2 from the germline V gene are SGHAT and FQNNGV. The V and J ends lost 5 bases and 2 bases respectively, with 12 bases between them. The CDR3 DNA is TGTGCCAGCAGCCACAGGGCGTTCAACACTGAAGCTTTCTTT. The encoded protein is CASSHRAFNTEAFF.

The chain carries TRBV3-1 and TRBJ2-2; D not certain. Germline V gives CDR1 LGHDT, CDR2 YNNKEL (reference sequence). V lost 11 bases to trimming and J lost 6 bases, with 22 bases between them. The CDR3 loop spans 15 amino acids. This CDR3 reads CACTQDAAKPGELFF. The CDR3 DNA follows: TGTGCCTGCACCCAAGATGCTGCCAAGCCCGGGGAGCTGTTTTTT.

This clonotype was picked up many times. The V and J genes are TRBV20-1 and TRBJ2-1; TRBD2 matches at 7 bases. Germline CDR1 is DFQATT and CDR2 is SNEGSKA (reference sequence). This CDR3 region has 15 residues. V shed 0 bases and J 7 bases; nucleotides not matched to a gene: 9. The CDR3 spells CSARDVKLASNEQFF. In nucleotides, the CDR3 is TGCAGTGCTAGAGATGTGAAACTAGCGTCGAATGAGCAGTTCTTC.

There are a few counts of this clonotype. This chain uses TRBV14 with TRBJ2-1, with TRBD2 matching over 7 bases. Germline loops: CDR1 SGHDN, CDR2 FVKESK. J was trimmed by 2 bases and V by 5 bases; bases with no gene match: 9. The CDR3 spans 16 residues. This CDR3 is CASSNSLAVTYNEQFF. CDR3 nucleotide sequence: TGTGCCAGCAGCAACTCTCTAGCGGTAACCTACAATGAGCAGTTCTTC.